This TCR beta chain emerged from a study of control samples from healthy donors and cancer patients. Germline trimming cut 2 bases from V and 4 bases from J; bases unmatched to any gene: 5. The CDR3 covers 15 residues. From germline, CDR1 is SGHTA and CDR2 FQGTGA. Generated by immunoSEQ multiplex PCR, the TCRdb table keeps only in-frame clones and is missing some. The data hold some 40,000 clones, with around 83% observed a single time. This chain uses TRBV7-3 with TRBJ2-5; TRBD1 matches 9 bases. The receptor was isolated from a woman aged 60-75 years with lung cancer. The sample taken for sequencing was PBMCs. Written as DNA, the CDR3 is TGTGCCAGCAGCTTACCGTACAGGGGGCGAGAGACCCAGTACTTC. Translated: CASSLPYRGRETQYF.